Reported below is one TCR beta chain. The data were obtained in a study of cytomegalovirus exposure and HLA in healthy donors. Background on the study: Genotyping of nearly 400 donors showed that around 81% belonged to the Caucasian-associated ancestry cluster.

This PCR relied on a set of 60 Vbeta primers and 13 Jbeta primers. Methods used by the authors: In a later analysis, the count reached some 88 million unique TCR beta chains, with 9 million to 11 million shared. Assay: immunoSEQ multiplex PCR; the TCRdb copy retains only in-frame clones and omits some. Clone size and the V and J calls come from that table; the DNA yielded D and trimming. The sample records over 90,000 clones, about four fifths being singletons. The trim removed 6 bases at V and 0 bases at J, leaving 4 bases unmatched. The CDR3 length is 15 residues. CDR1 is MNHNY, CDR2 SVGAGI, per germline (reference sequence).

The sequence came from a woman in her 70s in good health and CMV-seropositive. The chain links TRBV6-6 to TRBJ1-5; 8 bases are a match to TRBD1. The sample was PBMCs. DNA for the CDR3: TGTGCCAGCAGATCGACAGGGGTTAGCAATCAGCCCCAGCATTTT. Its protein is CASRSTGVSNQPQHF.